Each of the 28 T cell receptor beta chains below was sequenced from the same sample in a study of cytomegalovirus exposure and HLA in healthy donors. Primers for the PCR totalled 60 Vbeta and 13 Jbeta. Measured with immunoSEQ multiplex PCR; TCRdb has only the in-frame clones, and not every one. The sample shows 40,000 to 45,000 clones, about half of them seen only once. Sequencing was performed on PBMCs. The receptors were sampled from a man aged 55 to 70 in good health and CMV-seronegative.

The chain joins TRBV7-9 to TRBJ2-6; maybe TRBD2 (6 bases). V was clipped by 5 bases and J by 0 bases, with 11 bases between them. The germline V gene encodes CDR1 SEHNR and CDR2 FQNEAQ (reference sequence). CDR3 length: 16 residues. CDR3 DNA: TGTGCCAGCAGCCTCGGGAGCTTCTCTGGGGCCAACGTCCTGACTTTC. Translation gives CASSLGSFSGANVLTF.

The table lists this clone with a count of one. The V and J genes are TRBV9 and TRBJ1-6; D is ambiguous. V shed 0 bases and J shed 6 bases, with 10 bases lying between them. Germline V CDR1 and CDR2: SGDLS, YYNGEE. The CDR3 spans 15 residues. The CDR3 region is CASSVGSSLNSPLHF. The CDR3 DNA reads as TGTGCCAGCAGCGTAGGGTCAAGCCTTAATTCACCCCTCCACTTT.

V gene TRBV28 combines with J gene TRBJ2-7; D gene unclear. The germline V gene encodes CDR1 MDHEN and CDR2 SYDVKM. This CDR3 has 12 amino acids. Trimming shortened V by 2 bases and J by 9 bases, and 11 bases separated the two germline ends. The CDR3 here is CASSLPLNGQYF. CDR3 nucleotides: TGTGCCAGCAGTTTACCCCTCAACGGGCAGTACTTC.

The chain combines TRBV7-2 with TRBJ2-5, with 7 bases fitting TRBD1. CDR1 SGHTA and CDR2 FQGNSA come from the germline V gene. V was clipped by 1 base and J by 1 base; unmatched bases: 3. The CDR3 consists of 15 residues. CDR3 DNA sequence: TGTGCCAGCAGCTTAGTCGACAGGGCCCAAGAGACCCAGTACTTC. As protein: CASSLVDRAQETQYF.

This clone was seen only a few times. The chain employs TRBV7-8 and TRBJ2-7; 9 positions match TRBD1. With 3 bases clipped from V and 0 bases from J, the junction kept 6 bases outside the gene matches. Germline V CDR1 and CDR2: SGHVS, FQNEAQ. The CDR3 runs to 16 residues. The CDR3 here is CASSFKPGQGSYEQYF. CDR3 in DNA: TGTGCCAGCAGCTTCAAACCGGGACAGGGCTCCTACGAGCAGTACTTC. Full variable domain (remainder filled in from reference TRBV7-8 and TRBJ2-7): GAGVSQSPRYKVAKRGQDVALRCDPISGHVSLFWYQQALGQGPEFLTYFQNEAQLDKSGLPSDRFFAERPEGSVSTLKIQRTQQEDSAVYLCASSFKPGQGSYEQYFGPGTRLTVT.

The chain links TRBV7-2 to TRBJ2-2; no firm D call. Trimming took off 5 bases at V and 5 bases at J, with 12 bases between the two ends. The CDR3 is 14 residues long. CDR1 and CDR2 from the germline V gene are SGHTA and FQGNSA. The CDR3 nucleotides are TGTGCCAGCAGCCCTCGGCGGAATACCGGGGAGCTGTTTTTT. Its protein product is CASSPRRNTGELFF.

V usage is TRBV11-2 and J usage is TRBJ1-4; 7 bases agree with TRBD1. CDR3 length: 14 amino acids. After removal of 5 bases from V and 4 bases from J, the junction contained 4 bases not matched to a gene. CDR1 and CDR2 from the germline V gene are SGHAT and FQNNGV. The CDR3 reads CASSKDRSNEKLFF. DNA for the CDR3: TGTGCCAGCAGCAAGGACAGGAGTAATGAAAAACTGTTTTTT.

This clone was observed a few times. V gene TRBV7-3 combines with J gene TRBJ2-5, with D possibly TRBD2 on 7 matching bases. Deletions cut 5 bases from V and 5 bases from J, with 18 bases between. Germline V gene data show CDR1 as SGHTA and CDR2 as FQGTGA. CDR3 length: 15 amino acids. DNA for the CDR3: TGTGCCAGCAGCGCCTCCGGGGGGCTTTTTGAGACCCAGTACTTC. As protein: CASSASGGLFETQYF.

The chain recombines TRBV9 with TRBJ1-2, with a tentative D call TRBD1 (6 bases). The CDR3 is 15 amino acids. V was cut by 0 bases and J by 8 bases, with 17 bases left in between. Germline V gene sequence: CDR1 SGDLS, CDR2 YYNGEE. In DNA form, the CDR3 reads TGTGCCAGCAGCGTAGGGGCAGGGGTTTTGCGGGGCTACACCTTC. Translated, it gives CASSVGAGVLRGYTF.

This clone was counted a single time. The CDR3, as DNA: TGCGCCAGCAGCCAAGTAGAAGAGCGGAATGAGCAGTTCTTC. It yields the protein CASSQVEERNEQFF. V is TRBV4-1 and J is TRBJ2-1; perhaps TRBD2 as D (5 bases). Trimming pared 1 base from V and 7 bases from J, leaving 11 bases between. Germline V CDR1 and CDR2: MGHRA, YSYEKL. CDR3 length equals 14 residues.

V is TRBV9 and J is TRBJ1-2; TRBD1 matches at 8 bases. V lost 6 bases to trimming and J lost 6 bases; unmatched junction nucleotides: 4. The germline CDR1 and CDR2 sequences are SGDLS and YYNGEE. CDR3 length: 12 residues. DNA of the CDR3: TGTGCCAGCACCCCAGGGGGCCATGGCTACACCTTC. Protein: CASTPGGHGYTF.

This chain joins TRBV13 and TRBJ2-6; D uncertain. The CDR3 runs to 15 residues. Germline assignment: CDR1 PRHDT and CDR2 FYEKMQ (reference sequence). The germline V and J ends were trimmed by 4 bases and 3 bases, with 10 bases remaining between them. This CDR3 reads CASSSRVLGANVLTF. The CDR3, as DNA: TGTGCCAGCAGCTCCCGAGTTCTTGGGGCCAACGTCCTGACTTTC.

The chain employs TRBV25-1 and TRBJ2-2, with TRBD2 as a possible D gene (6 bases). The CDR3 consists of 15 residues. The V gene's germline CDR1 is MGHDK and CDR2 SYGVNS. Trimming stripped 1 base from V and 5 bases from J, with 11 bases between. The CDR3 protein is CASSEFGGETGELFF. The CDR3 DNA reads TGTGCCAGCAGTGAATTTGGAGGGGAGACCGGGGAGCTGTTTTTT.

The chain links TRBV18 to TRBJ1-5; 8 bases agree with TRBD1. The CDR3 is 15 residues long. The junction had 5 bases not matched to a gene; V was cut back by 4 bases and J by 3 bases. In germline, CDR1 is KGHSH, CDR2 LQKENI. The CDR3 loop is CASSRTGRPNQPQHF. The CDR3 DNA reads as TGTGCCAGCTCACGGACAGGGCGCCCCAATCAGCCCCAGCATTTT.

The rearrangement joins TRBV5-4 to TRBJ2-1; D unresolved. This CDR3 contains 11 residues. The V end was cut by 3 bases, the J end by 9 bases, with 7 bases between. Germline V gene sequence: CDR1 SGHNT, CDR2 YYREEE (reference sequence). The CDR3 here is CASSWATEQFF. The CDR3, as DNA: TGTGCCAGCAGCTGGGCCACTGAGCAGTTCTTC.

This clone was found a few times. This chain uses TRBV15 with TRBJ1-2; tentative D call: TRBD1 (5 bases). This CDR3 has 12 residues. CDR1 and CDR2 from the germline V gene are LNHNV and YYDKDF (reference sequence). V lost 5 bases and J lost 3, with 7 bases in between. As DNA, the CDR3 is TGTGCCACCAGCGGGGGGGACTATGGCTACACCTTC. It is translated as CATSGGDYGYTF.

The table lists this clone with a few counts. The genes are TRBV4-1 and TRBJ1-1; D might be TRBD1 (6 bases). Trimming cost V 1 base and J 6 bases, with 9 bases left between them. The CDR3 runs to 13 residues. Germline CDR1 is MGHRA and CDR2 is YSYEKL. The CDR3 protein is CASSQGAGAEAFF. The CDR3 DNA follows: TGCGCCAGCAGCCAAGGGGCAGGGGCTGAAGCTTTCTTT.

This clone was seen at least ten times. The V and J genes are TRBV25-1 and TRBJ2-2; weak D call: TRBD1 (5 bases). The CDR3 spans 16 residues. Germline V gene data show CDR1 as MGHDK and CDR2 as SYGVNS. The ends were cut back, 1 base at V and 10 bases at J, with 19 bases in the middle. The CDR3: CASSELGVEDVEELFF. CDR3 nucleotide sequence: TGTGCCAGCAGTGAATTAGGGGTAGAGGACGTGGAGGAGCTGTTTTTT. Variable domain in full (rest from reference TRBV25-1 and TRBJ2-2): EADIYQTPRYLVIGTGKKITLECSQTMGHDKMYWYQQDPGMELHLIHYSYGVNSTEKGDLSSESTVSRIRTEHFPLTLESARPSHTSQYLCASSELGVEDVEELFFGEGSRLTVL.

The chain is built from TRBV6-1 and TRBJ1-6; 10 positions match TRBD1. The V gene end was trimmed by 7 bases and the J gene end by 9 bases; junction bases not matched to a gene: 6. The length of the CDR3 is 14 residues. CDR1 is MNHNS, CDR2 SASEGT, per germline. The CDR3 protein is CASTRDRGASPLHF. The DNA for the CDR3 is TGTGCCAGCACCCGGGACAGGGGTGCTTCACCCCTCCACTTT.

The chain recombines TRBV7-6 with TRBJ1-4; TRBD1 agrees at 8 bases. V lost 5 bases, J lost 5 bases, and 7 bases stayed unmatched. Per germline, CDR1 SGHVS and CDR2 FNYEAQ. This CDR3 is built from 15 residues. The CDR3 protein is CASSPRTGRNEKLFF. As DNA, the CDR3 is TGTGCCAGCAGCCCGCGGACAGGGAGGAATGAAAAACTGTTTTTT.

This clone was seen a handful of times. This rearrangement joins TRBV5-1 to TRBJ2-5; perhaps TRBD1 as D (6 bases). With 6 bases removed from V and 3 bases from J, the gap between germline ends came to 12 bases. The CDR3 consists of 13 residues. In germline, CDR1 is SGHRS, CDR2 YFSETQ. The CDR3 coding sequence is TGCGCCAGCACCTGGACAGCCGAAGAGACCCAGTACTTC. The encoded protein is CASTWTAEETQYF.

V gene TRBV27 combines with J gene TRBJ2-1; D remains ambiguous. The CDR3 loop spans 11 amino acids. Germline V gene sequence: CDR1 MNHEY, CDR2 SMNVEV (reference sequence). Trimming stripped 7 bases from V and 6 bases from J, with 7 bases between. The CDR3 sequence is CASTSFNEQFF. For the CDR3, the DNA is TGTGCCAGCACCTCGTTCAATGAGCAGTTCTTC.

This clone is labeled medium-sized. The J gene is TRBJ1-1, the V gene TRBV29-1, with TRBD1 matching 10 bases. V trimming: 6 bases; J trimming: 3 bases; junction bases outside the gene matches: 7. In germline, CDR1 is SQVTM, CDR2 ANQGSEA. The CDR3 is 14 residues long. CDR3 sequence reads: CSVRRQGADTEAFF. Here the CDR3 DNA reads TGCAGCGTGCGAAGACAGGGGGCGGACACTGAAGCTTTCTTT.

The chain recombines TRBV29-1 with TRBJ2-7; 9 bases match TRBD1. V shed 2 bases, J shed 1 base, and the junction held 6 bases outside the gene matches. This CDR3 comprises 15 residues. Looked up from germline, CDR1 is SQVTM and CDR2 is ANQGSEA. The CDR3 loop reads CSVETAGQGSYEQYF. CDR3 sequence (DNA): TGCAGCGTTGAAACGGCGGGACAGGGTTCCTACGAGCAGTACTTC.

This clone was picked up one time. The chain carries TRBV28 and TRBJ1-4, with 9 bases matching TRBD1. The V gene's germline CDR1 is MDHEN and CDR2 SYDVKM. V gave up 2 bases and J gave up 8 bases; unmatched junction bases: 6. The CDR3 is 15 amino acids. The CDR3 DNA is TGTGCCAGCAGTTTACCCGGACAGGGGAGGGAAAAACTGTTTTTT. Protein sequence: CASSLPGQGREKLFF.

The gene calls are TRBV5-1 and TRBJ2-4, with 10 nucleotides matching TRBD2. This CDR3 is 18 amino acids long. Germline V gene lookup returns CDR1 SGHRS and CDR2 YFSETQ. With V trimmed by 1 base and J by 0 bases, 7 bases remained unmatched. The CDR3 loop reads CASSLPTSGEIAKNIQYF. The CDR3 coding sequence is TGCGCCAGCAGCTTGCCAACTAGCGGGGAGATAGCCAAAAACATTCAGTACTTC.

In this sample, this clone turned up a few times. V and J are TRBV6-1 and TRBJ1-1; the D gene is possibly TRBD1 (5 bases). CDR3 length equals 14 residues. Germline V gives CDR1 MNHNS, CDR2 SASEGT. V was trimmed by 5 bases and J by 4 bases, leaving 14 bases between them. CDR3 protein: CASSSGNVGTEAFF. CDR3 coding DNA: TGTGCCAGCAGTTCAGGGAATGTAGGCACTGAAGCTTTCTTT.

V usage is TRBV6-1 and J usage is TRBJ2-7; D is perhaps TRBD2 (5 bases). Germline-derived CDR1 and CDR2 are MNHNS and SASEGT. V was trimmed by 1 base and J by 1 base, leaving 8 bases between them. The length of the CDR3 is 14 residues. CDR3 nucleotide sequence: TGTGCCAGCAGTGAAGGAGGGTTTTCCTACGAGCAGTACTTC. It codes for CASSEGGFSYEQYF.